This T cell receptor beta chain was observed in a study of blood T cell repertoires in COVID-19. Across the study: Some COVID-19 samples were acute and others convalescent; all came from the United States, Italy and Spain. PBMCs, B-cell-depleted T cells, or T cells were the source of the cDNA or gDNA that made up the material.

This CDR3 comprises 13 residues. V shed 3 bases and J shed 2 bases, with 5 bases lying between them. In the original workflow: Scientists estimated how many nucleated cells there were by amplifying reference gene primers. Method: immunoSEQ multiplex PCR; TCRdb's copy keeps in-frame clones and lacks some. V and J calls and clone size are as listed in that table; D and trimming were resolved from the DNA. The table lists more than 250,000 clones, 86% of them singletons. The chain combines TRBV12-3 or TRBV12-4 with TRBJ2-1; D unresolved. The sequenced sample consisted of peripheral blood. The TCR comes from a woman in her fifties or sixties with acute or convalescent COVID-19. CDR3 amino acids: CASSLGPYNEQFF. The CDR3 coding sequence is TGTGCCAGCAGTTTGGGCCCCTACAATGAGCAGTTCTTC.